This T cell receptor beta chain was recovered during a study of T-cell reconstitution after alpha-beta-depleted transplantation in children. General study findings and limits: About two months after transplant, alpha-beta T cells reportedly came from several hundred expanded graft clones. Newly produced T cells mostly provided counts and TCRbeta diversity after one year, as hyperexpanded clones declined.

This clonotype has only a few counts. What it binds is not known. The TCRbeta library was prepared with unique molecular identifiers. TCRdb re-derived calls from the PCR reads in MiXCR, one entry per CDR3 protein. The sample has approximately 1,000,000 distinct CDR3 sequences; around 30% are singletons. The germline V gene encodes CDR1 MDHEN and CDR2 SYDVKM. V lost 2 bases and J lost 4, with 10 bases in between. This CDR3 is built from 14 residues. This specimen was PBMCs, mostly from graft donor cells, taken 360 days after TCRalphabeta/CD19-depleted stem cell transplant. The origin of this receptor is a boy in the first two years of life who had a stem cell transplant for SCID, so the T cells may come from the graft donor. The rearrangement uses TRBV28 and TRBJ2-3; tentatively, D is TRBD2 (5 bases). CDR3 nucleotides: TGTGCCAGCAGTTTAGGAGCGGAGGCAGATACGCAGTATTTT. Protein product: CASSLGAEADTQYF.